This entry describes one T cell receptor (beta chain). Its antigen remains unknown. Sequencing used immunoSEQ multiplex PCR; TCRdb keeps in-frame clones, though not all of them. The profile shows about 600,000 clones, approximately 97% of them singletons. Splitting of CD4+ cells produced CD45RA+ naive and CD45RA-negative memory subsets. With V trimmed by 6 bases and J by 5 bases, 2 bases remained unmatched. CDR3 length: 12 residues. The germline gives CDR1 MNHNS, CDR2 SASEGT. This sample stems from a study of shared clonotypes between healthy human individuals. Study-wide background: The cohort had two women and a few men, ages 18 to 49.

Regarding the study as a whole: Read depth was anticipated to influence clonotype sharing among donors. Represented diversity (both genetic and exposure-history) was limited by the small number of donors.

The sequencing sample was made of naive CD4+ T cells sorted from blood. The sample's subset: CD45RA+ positively selected. This TCR was recovered from a woman in her 30s in good health. The rearrangement joins TRBV6-1 to TRBJ2-3, with TRBD2 identical over 7 bases. In nucleotides, the CDR3 is TGTGCCAGCAGGACGGGGGGAGATACGCAGTATTTT. Amino acid sequence: CASRTGGDTQYF.